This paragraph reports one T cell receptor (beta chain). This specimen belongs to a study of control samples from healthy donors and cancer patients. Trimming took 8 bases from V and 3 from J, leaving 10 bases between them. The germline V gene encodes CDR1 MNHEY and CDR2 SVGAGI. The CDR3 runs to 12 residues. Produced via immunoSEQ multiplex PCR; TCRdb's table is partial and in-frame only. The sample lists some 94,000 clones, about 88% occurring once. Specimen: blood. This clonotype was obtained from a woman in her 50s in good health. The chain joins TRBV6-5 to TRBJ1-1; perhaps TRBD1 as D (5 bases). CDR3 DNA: TGTGCCAGCGGGGGGGACTACACTGAAGCTTTCTTT. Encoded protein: CASGGDYTEAFF.